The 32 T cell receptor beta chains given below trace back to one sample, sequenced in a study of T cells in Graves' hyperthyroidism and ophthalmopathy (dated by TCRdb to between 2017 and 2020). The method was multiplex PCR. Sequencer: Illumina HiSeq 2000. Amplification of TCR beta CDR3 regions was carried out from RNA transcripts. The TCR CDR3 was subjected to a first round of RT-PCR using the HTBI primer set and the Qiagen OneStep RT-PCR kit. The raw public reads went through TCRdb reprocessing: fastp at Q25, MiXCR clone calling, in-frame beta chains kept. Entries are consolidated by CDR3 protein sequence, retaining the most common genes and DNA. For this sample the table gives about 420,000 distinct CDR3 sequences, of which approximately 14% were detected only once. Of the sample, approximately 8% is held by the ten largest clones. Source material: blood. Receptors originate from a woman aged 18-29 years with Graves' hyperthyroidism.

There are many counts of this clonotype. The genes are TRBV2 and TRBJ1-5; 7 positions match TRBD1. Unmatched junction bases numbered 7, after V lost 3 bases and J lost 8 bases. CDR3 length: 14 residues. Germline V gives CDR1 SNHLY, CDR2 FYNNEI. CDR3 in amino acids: CASSEHRGGEPQHF. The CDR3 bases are TGTGCCAGCAGTGAGCACAGGGGAGGGGAGCCCCAGCATTTT.

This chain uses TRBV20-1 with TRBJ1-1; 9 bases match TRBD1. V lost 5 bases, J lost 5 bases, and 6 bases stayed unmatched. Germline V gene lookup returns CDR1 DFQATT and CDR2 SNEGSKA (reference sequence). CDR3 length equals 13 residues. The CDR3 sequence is CSAVQGAGTEAFF. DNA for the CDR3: TGCAGTGCTGTACAGGGGGCAGGGACTGAAGCTTTCTTT.

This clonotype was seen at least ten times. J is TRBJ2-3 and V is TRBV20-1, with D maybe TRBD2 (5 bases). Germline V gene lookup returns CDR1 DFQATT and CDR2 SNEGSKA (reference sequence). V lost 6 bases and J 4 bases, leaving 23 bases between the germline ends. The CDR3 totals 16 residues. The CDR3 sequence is CSARPTGEPGADTQYF. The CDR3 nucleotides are TGCAGTGCCCGACCCACTGGGGAGCCCGGGGCAGATACGCAGTATTTT.

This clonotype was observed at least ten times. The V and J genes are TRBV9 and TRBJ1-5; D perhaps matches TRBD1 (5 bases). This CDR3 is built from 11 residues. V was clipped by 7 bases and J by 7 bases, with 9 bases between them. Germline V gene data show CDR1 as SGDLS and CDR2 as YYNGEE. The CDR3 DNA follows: TGTGCCAGCGGGGCGGGACAGCCCCAGCATTTT. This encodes CASGAGQPQHF. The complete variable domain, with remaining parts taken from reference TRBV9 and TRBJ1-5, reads DSGVTQTPKHLITATGQRVTLRCSPRSGDLSVYWYQQSLDQGLQFLIQYYNGEERAKGNILERFSAQQFPDLHSELNLSSLELGDSALYFCASGAGQPQHFGDGTRLSIL.

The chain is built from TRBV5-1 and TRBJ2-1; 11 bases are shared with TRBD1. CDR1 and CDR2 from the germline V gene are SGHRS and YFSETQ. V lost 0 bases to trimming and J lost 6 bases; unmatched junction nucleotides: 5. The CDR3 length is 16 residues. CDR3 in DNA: TGCGCCAGCAGCTTGGAGGGGACAGGGGGTCTCAATGAGCAGTTCTTC. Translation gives CASSLEGTGGLNEQFF.

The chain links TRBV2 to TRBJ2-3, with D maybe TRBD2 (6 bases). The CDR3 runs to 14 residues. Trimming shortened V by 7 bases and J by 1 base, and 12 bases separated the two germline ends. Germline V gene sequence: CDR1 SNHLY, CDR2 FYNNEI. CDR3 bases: TGTGCCAGCAAGGACGGGAGTCGCACAGATACGCAGTATTTT. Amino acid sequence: CASKDGSRTDTQYF.

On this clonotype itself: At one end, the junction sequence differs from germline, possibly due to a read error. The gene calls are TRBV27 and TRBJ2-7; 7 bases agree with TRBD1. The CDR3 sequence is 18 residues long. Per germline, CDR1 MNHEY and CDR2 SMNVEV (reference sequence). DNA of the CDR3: TGTGGCAGCAGTTTGTTCCGGGACAGCGTCCGGGACCCCTACGAGCAGTACTTC. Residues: CGSSLFRDSVRDPYEQYF.

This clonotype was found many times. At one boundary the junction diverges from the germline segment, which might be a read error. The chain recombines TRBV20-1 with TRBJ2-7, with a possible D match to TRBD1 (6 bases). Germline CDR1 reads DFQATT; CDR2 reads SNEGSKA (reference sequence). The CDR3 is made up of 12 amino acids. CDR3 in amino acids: CGATRYRDEQYF. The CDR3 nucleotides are TGCGGTGCTACCCGGTACAGGGACGAGCAGTACTTC.

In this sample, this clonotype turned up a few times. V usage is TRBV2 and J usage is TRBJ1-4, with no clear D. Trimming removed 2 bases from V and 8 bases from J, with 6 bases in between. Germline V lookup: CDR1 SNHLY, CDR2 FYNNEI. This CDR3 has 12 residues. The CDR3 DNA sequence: TGTGCCAGCAGTGAAACCGCGGAAAAACTGTTTTTT. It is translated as CASSETAEKLFF.

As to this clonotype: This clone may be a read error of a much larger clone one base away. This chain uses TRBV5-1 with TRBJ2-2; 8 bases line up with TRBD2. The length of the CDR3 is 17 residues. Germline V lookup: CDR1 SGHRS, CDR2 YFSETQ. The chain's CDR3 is CASSPIKAGAITGELLF. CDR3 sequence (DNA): TGCGCCAGCAGCCCCATAAAAGCGGGGGCGATCACCGGGGAGCTGCTTTTT.

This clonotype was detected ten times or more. Here the CDR3 DNA reads TGTGCCACCAGTGATGCGGGAGTCGACACCGGGGAGCTGTTTTTT. This codes for CATSDAGVDTGELFF. The chain couples TRBV24-1 to TRBJ2-2, with TRBD2 identical over 7 bases. The germline V gene has CDR1 KGHDR and CDR2 SFDVKD. This CDR3 has 15 amino acids. With V trimmed by 3 bases and J by 3 bases, 3 bases remained unmatched.

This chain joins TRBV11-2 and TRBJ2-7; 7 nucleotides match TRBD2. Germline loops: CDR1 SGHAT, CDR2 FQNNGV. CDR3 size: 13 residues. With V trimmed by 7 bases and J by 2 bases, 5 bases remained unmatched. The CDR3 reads CASTRAGAYEQYF. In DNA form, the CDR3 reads TGTGCCAGCACTCGGGCGGGGGCCTACGAGCAGTACTTC.

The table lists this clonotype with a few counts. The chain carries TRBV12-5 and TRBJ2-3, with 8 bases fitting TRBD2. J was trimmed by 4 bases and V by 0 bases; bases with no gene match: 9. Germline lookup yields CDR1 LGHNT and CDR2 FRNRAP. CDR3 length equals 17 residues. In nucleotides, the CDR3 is TGTGCTAGTGGTTTGGTACGGAAGCGGGAGAGGCCAGATACGCAGTATTTT. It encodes CASGLVRKRERPDTQYF.

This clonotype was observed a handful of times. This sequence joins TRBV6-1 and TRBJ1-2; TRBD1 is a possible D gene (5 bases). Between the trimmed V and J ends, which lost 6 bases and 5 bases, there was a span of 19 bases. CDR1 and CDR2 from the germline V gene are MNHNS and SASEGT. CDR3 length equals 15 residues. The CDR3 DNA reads TGTGCCAGCAGGTCCGCGATGGCAGGGTTGTATGGCTACACCTTC. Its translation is CASRSAMAGLYGYTF.

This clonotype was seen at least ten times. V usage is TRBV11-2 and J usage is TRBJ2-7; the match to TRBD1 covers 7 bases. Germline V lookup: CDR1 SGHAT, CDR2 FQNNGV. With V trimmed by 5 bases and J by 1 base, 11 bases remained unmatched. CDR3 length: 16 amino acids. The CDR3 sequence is CASSPQGTGQSYEQYF. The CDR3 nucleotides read TGTGCCAGCAGCCCGCAAGGCACGGGACAGTCCTACGAGCAGTACTTC. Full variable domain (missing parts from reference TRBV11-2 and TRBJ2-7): EAGVAQSPRYKIIEKRQSVAFWCNPISGHATLYWYQQILGQGPKLLIQFQNNGVVDDSQLPKDRFSAERLKGVDSTLKIQPAKLEDSAVYLCASSPQGTGQSYEQYFGPGTRLTVT.

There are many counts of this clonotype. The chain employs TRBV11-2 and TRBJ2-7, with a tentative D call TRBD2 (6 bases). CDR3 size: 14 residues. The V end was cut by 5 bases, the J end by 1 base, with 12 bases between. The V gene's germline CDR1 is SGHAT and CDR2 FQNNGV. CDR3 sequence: CASSHRDLSYEQYF. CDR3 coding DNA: TGTGCCAGCAGCCACCGGGACTTATCCTACGAGCAGTACTTC.

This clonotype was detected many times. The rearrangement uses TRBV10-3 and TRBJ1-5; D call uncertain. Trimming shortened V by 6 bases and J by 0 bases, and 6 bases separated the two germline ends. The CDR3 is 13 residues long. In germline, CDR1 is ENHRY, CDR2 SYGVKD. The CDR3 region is CAIRINSNQPQHF. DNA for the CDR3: TGTGCCATCAGAATTAATAGCAATCAGCCCCAGCATTTT.

CDR3 bases: TGTGCCAGCAGCTTCCTTACTAGCGGAGATACGCAGTATTTT. Its translation: CASSFLTSGDTQYF. This chain connects TRBV5-4 to TRBJ2-3; 8 bases agree with TRBD2. Losses at the gene ends were 2 bases for V and 5 bases for J; bases not matched to a gene: 4. This CDR3 is 14 amino acids long. Germline V gene data show CDR1 as SGHNT and CDR2 as YYREEE (reference sequence).

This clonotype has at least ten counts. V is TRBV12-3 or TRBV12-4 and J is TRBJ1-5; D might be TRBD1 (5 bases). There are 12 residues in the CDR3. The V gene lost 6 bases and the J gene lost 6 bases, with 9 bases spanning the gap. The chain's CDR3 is CASSSGTQPQHF. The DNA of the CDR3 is TGTGCCAGCAGCTCCGGGACTCAGCCCCAGCATTTT.

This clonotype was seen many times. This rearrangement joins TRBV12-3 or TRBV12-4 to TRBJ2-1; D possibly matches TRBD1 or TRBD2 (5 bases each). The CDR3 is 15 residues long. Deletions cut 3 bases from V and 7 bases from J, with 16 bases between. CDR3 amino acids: CASSLGPYRENEQFF. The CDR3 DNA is TGTGCCAGCAGTTTGGGGCCCTATCGGGAAAATGAGCAGTTCTTC.

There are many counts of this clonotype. The CDR3 DNA reads as TGTGCCTGGGGGACTGGCTTGGGAGAGCAGTTCTTC. Encoded protein: CAWGTGLGEQFF. V and J are TRBV30 and TRBJ2-1; D perhaps matches TRBD2 (6 bases). The CDR3 totals 12 residues. The V and J ends lost 5 bases and 10 bases respectively, with 15 bases between them. In germline, CDR1 is GTSNPN, CDR2 SVGIG (reference sequence).

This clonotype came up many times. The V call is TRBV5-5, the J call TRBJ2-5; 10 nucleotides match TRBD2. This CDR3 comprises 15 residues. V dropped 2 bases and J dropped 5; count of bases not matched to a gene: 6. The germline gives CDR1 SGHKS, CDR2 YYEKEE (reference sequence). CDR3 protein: CASSLRSGRGETQYF. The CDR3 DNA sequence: TGTGCCAGCAGCTTAAGAAGCGGGAGGGGCGAGACCCAGTACTTC.

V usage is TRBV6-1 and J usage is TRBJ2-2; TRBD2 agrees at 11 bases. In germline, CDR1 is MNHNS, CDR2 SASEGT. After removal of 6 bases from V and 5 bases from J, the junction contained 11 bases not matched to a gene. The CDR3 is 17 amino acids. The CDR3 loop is CASRALTSGGGTGELFF. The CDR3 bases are TGTGCCAGCAGGGCCCTAACTAGCGGGGGCGGAACCGGGGAGCTGTTTTTT.

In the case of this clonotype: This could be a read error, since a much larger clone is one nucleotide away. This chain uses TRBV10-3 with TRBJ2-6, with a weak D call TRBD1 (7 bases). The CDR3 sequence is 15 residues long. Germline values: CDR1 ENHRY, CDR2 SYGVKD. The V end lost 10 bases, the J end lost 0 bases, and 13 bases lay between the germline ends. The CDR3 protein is CASARGVSGANVLTF. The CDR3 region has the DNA TGTGCCAGCGCCAGGGGGGTCTCTGGGGCCAACGTCCTGACTTTC.

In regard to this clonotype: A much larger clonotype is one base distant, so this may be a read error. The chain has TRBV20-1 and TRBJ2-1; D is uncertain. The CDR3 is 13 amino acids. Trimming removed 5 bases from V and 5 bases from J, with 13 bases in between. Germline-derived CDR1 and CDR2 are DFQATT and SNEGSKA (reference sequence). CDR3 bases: TGCAGTGCTCCCTTGACCTTCGACAATGAGCAGTTCTTC. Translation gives CSAPLTFDNEQFF.

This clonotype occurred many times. CDR3: CASSPGTVGTDTQYF. In nucleotides, the CDR3 is TGTGCCAGCAGTCCCGGGACAGTAGGTACAGATACGCAGTATTTT. This chain uses TRBV6-1 with TRBJ2-3; 7 bases fit TRBD1. This CDR3 is 15 amino acids long. V was pared by 5 bases and J by 3 bases, with 8 bases of the junction left unmatched. From germline, CDR1 is MNHNS and CDR2 SASEGT.

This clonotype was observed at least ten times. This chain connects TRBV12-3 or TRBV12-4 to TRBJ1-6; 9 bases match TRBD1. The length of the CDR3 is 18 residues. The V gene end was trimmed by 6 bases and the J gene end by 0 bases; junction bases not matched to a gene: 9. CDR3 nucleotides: TGTGCCAGCAGCCCTCGGGACAGGGATAACTCCTATAATTCACCCCTCCACTTT. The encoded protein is CASSPRDRDNSYNSPLHF.

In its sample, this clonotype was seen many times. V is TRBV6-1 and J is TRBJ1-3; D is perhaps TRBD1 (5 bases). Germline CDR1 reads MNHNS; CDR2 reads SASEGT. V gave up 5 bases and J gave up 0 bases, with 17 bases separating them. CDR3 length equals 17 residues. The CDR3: CASSPGPLPPSGNTIYF. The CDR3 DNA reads TGTGCCAGCAGTCCGGGACCGCTTCCTCCCTCTGGAAACACCATATATTTT.

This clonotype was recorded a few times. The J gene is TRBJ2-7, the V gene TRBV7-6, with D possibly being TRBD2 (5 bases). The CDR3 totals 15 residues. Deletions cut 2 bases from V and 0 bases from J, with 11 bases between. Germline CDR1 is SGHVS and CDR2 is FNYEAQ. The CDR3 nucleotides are TGTGCCAGCAGCTTAAGGTCAGGACTCTCCTACGAGCAGTACTTC. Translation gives CASSLRSGLSYEQYF.

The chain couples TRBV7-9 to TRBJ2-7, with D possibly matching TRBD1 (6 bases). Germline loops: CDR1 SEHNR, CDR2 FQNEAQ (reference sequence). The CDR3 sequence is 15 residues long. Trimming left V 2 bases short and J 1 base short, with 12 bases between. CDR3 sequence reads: CASSLMAGESYEQYF. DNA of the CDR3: TGTGCCAGCAGCTTAATGGCAGGGGAGTCCTACGAGCAGTACTTC.

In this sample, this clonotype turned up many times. CDR3: CAWSVPWGSRTGSNQPQHF. The CDR3 DNA follows: TGTGCCTGGAGTGTTCCCTGGGGCAGTCGAACGGGTAGCAATCAGCCCCAGCATTTT. The V and J genes are TRBV30 and TRBJ1-5; maybe TRBD1 (5 bases). V was shortened by 0 bases and J by 0 bases, with 21 bases between the two germline ends. Per the germline V gene, CDR1 is GTSNPN and CDR2 is SVGIG (reference sequence). This CDR3 has 19 residues.

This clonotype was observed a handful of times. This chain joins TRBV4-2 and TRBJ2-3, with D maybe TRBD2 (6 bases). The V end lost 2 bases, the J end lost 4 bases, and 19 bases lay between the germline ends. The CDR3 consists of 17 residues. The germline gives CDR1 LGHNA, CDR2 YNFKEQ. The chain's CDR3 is CASSQMPGERESDTQYF. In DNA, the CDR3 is TGTGCCAGCAGCCAAATGCCGGGGGAGAGGGAGTCAGATACGCAGTATTTT.